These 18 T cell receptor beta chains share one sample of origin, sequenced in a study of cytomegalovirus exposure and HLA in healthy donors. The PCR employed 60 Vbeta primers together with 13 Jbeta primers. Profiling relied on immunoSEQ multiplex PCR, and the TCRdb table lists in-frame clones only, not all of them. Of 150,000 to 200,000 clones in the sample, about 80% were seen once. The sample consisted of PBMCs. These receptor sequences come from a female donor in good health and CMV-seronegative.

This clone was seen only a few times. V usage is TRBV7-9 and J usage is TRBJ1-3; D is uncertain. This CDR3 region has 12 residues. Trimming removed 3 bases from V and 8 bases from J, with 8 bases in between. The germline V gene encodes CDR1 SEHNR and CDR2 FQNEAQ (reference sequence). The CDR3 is CASSFSADTIYF. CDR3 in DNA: TGTGCCAGCAGCTTTAGCGCAGACACCATATATTTT.

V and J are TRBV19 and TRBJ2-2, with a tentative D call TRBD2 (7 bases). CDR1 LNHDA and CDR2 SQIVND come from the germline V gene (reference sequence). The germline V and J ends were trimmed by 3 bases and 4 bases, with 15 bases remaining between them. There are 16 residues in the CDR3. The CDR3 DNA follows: TGTGCCAGTAGTATCGTCGGGGGGCGCGGCACCGGGGAGCTGTTTTTT. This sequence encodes CASSIVGGRGTGELFF. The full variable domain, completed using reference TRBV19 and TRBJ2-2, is DGGITQSPKYLFRKEGQNVTLSCEQNLNHDAMYWYRQDPGQGLRLIYYSQIVNDFQKGDIAEGYSVSREKKESFPLTVTSAQKNPTAFYLCASSIVGGRGTGELFFGEGSRLTVL.

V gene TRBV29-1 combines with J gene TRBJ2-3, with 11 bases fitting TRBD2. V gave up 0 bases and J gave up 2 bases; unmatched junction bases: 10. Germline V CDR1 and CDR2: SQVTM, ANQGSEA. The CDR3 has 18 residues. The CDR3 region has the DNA TGCAGCGTTGAAGATCTACGGGAACTAGCGGGAGACACAGATACGCAGTATTTT. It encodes CSVEDLRELAGDTDTQYF.

The CDR3 DNA reads as TGTGCCAGCAGTGAAGATTGGAGGGCAGCTAACTATGGCTACACCTTC. This translates into CASSEDWRAANYGYTF. The chain employs TRBV2 and TRBJ1-2; no firm D call. The germline gives CDR1 SNHLY, CDR2 FYNNEI. The CDR3 runs 16 residues. V was clipped by 1 base and J by 0 bases, with 12 bases between them.

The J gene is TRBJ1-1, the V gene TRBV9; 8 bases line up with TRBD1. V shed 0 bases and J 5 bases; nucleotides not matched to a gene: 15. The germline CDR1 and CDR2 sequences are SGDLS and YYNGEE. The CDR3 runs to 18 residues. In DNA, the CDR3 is TGTGCCAGCAGCGTAGATATGGGGGGACAGGTCTGGGGAACTGAAGCTTTCTTT. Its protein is CASSVDMGGQVWGTEAFF.

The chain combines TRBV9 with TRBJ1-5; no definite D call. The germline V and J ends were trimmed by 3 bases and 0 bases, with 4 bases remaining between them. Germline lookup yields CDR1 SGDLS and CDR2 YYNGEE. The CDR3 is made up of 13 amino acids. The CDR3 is CASSGDSNQPQHF. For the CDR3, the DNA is TGTGCCAGCAGCGGAGATAGCAATCAGCCCCAGCATTTT.

As DNA, the CDR3 is TGCGCCAGCAGTGACGCGAGGCAGGGGGCTGAAAAACTGTTTTTT. It is translated as CASSDARQGAEKLFF. V and J are TRBV10-2 and TRBJ1-4; TRBD1 matches at 8 bases. The CDR3 is 15 residues long. Germline assignment: CDR1 WSHSY and CDR2 SAAADI. The J segment lost 7 bases and the V segment lost 3 bases, leaving 7 bases of the junction unmatched.

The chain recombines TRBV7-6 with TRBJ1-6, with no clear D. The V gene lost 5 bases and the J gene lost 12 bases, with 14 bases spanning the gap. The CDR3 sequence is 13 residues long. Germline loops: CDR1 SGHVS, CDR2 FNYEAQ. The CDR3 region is CASSLTGLEPLHF. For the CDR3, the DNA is TGTGCCAGCAGCCTAACGGGTCTCGAACCCCTCCACTTT. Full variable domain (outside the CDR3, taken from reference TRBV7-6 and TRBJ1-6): GAGVSQSPRYKVTKRGQDVALRCDPISGHVSLYWYRQALGQGPEFLTYFNYEAQQDKSGLPNDRFSAERPEGSISTLTIQRTEQRDSAMYRCASSLTGLEPLHFGNGTRLTVT.

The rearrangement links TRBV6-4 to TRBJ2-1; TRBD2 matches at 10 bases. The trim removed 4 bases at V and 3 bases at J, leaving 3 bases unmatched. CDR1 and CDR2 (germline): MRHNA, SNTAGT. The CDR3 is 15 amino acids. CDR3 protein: CASSAASGSYNEQFF. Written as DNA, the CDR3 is TGTGCCAGCAGTGCTGCTAGCGGGAGCTACAATGAGCAGTTCTTC.

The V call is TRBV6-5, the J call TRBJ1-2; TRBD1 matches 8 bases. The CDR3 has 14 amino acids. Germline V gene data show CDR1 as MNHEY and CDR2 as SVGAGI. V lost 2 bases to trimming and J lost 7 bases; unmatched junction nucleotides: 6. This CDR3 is CASSYGQGGSGYTF. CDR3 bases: TGTGCCAGCAGTTACGGACAGGGCGGAAGTGGCTACACCTTC.

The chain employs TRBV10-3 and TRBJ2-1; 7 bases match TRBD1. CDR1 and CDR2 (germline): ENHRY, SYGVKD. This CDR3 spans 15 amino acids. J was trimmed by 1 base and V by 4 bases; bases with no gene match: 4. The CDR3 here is CAISGRDSSYNEQFF. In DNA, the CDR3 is TGTGCCATCAGTGGCCGGGACAGTTCCTACAATGAGCAGTTCTTC.

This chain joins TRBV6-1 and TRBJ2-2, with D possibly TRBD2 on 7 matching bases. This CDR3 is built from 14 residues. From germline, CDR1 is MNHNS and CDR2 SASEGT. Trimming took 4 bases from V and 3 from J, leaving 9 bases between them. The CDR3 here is CASSVGGDTGELFF. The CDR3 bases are TGTGCCAGCAGTGTAGGGGGGGACACCGGGGAGCTGTTTTTT.

The CDR3 protein is CASSIAGGETEAFF. CDR3 DNA sequence: TGTGCCAGTAGTATTGCTGGCGGGGAGACTGAAGCTTTCTTT. The genes are TRBV19 and TRBJ1-1; D remains unclear. Germline CDR1 reads LNHDA; CDR2 reads SQIVND (reference sequence). This CDR3 spans 14 amino acids. V lost 3 bases and J 5 bases, leaving 13 bases between the germline ends. Full variable domain (remainder filled in from reference TRBV19 and TRBJ1-1): DGGITQSPKYLFRKEGQNVTLSCEQNLNHDAMYWYRQDPGQGLRLIYYSQIVNDFQKGDIAEGYSVSREKKESFPLTVTSAQKNPTAFYLCASSIAGGETEAFFGQGTRLTVV.

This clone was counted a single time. In nucleotides, the CDR3 is TGTGCCAGCAGTGGGACAGGGGATCAGCCCCAGCATTTT. It codes for CASSGTGDQPQHF. The J gene is TRBJ1-5, the V gene TRBV7-9; 10 nucleotides match TRBD1. This CDR3 region has 13 residues. Per the germline V gene, CDR1 is SEHNR and CDR2 is FQNEAQ (reference sequence). The ends lost 6 bases at V and 5 bases at J; junction bases unmatched: 1. Full variable domain (outside the CDR3, taken from reference TRBV7-9 and TRBJ1-5): DTGVSQNPRHKITKRGQNVTFRCDPISEHNRLYWYRQTLGQGPEFLTYFQNEAQLEKSRLLSDRFSAERPKGSFSTLEIQRTEQGDSAMYLCASSGTGDQPQHFGDGTRLSIL.

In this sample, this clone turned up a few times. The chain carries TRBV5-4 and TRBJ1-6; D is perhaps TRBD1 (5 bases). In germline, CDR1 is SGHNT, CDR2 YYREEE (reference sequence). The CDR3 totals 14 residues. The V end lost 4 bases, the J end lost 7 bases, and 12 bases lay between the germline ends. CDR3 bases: TGTGCCAGCAGCCGGGACTCACAAAATTCACCCCTCCACTTT. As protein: CASSRDSQNSPLHF. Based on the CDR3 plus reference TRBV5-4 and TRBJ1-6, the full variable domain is ETGVTQSPTHLIKTRGQQVTLRCSSQSGHNTVSWYQQALGQGPQFIFQYYREEENGRGNFPPRFSGLQFPNYSSELNVNALELDDSALYLCASSRDSQNSPLHFGNGTRLTVT.

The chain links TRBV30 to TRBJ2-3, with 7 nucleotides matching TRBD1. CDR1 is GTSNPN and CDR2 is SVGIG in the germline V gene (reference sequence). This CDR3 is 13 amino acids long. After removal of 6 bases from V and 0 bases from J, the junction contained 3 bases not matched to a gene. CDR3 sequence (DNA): TGTGCCTGTCACAGGGGAAGCACAGATACGCAGTATTTT. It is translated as CACHRGSTDTQYF.

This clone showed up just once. The CDR3 DNA reads as TGCGCCAGCAGCGGACAGGGGGCTAACACCGGGGAGCTGTTTTTT. This encodes CASSGQGANTGELFF. The V and J genes are TRBV5-1 and TRBJ2-2; TRBD1 aligns across 11 bases. The ends lost 4 bases at V and 2 bases at J; junction bases unmatched: 1. The CDR3 is 15 residues long. The germline gives CDR1 SGHRS, CDR2 YFSETQ.

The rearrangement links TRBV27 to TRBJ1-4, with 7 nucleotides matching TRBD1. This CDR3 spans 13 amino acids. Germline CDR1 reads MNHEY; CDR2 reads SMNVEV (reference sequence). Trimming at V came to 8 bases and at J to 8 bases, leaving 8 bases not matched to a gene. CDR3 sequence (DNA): TGTGCCAGCTGCAGGACAGGTAGCGAAAAACTGTTTTTT. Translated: CASCRTGSEKLFF.